The clone carrying this T cell receptor beta chain occurred a few times. From the RT-PCR reads, TCRdb called clonotypes with MiXCR, one entry per CDR3 protein. Counted here are about 700,000 distinct CDR3 sequences, approximately 15% occurring once; the ten biggest clones make up roughly 4%. CDR3 size: 15 residues. Per germline, CDR1 SGHRS and CDR2 YFSETQ. The V and J ends lost 4 bases and 1 base respectively, with 14 bases between them. This receptor was identified in a female donor in good health, serving as a healthy control. Material: memory CD4+ T cells from blood. This chain connects TRBV5-1 to TRBJ2-5; the D gene is possibly TRBD2 (6 bases). The CDR3 is CASSERAGLQETQYF. CDR3 sequence (DNA): TGCGCCAGCAGCGAGCGAGCGGGCCTCCAAGAGACCCAGTACTTC.